One and the same sample provided the 2 T cell receptor beta chains below, sequenced in a study of beta chain features in type 1 diabetes. The sequenced template was cDNA made from the entire isolated RNA. Using immunoSEQ multiplex PCR, the repertoire was profiled, and TCRdb retains in-frame clones only, with some absent. The table shows some 410,000 clones, with around 10% occurring only once. Material: naive CD4+ T cells from blood. The receptors were sampled from a woman aged 18-35 years in good health.

This clone was observed at least ten times. The identical CDR3 is also encoded by other nucleotide sequences in the sample. The chain uses TRBV5-1 and TRBJ2-5; 8 nucleotides align to TRBD1. CDR3 size: 14 residues. Germline-derived CDR1 and CDR2 are SGHRS and YFSETQ. With V trimmed by 0 bases and J by 2 bases, 0 bases remained unmatched. CDR3 sequence: CASSLGQGQETQYF. The CDR3 DNA reads TGCGCCAGCAGCTTGGGACAGGGGCAAGAGACCCAGTACTTC.

This clone was counted ten times or more. This chain connects TRBV7-9 to TRBJ2-3; either TRBD1 or TRBD2 may supply D (6 bases each). Germline CDR1 is SEHNR and CDR2 is FQNEAQ (reference sequence). The CDR3 has 15 residues. Trimming cost V 7 bases and J 2 bases, with 16 bases left between them. CDR3 loop: CASMPPGGHTDTQYF. The CDR3 DNA sequence: TGTGCCAGCATGCCACCCGGGGGACACACAGATACGCAGTATTTT.